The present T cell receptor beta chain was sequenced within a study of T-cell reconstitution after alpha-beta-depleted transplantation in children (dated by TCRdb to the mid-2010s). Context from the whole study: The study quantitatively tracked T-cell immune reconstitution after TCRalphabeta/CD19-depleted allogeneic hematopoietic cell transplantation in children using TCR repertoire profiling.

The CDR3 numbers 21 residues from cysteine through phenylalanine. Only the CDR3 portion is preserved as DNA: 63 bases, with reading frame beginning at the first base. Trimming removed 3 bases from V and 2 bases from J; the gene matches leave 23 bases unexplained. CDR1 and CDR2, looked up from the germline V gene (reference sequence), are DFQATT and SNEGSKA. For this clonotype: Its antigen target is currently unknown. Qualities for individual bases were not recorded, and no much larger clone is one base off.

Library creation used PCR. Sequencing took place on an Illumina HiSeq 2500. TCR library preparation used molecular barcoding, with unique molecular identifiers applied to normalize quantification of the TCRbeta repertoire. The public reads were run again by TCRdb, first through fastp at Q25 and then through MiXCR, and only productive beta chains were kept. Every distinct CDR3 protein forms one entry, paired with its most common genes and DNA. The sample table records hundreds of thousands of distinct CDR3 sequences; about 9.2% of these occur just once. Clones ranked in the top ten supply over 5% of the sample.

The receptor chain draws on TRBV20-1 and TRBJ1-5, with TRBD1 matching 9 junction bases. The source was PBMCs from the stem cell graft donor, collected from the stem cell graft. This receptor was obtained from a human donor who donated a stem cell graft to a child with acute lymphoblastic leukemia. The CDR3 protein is CSASSPPGRDRVVYGNQPQHF. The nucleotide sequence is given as TGCAGTGCTAGTAGTCCCCCCGGCCGGGACAGGGTGGTATATGGCAATCAGCCCCAGCATTTT.